These 26 T cell receptor beta chains were sequenced from one sample in a study of cytomegalovirus exposure and HLA in healthy donors. The primer mix had 60 Vbeta and 13 Jbeta primers. Assay used: immunoSEQ multiplex PCR; TCRdb lists only in-frame clones, some missing. Of approximately 150,000 clones detected, around 63% appear once; the ten largest clones hold 3.5% to 5%. The sequencing input was PBMCs. Source of these receptors: a woman under 30 in good health and CMV-seropositive.

This clone was detected once. CDR3 amino acids: CASTSGPGLQPQHF. In DNA, the CDR3 is TGTGCCAGCACCTCAGGACCAGGGCTTCAGCCCCAGCATTTT. The V call is TRBV27, the J call TRBJ1-5; possible D gene TRBD1, 5 bases. Trimming cost V 7 bases and J 6 bases, with 16 bases left between them. The CDR3 totals 14 residues. Germline V CDR1 and CDR2: MNHEY, SMNVEV (reference sequence).

This clone was observed once. The V gene is TRBV7-9, the J gene TRBJ1-1; D perhaps matches TRBD1 (5 bases). Trimming took 5 bases from V and 0 from J, leaving 13 bases between them. Per germline, CDR1 SEHNR and CDR2 FQNEAQ (reference sequence). The CDR3 extends over 15 amino acids. The CDR3 spells CASSDPPGVNTEAFF. CDR3 nucleotide sequence: TGTGCCAGCAGCGACCCGCCGGGGGTGAACACTGAAGCTTTCTTT.

V gene TRBV30 combines with J gene TRBJ1-2; D gene unclear. Germline values: CDR1 GTSNPN, CDR2 SVGIG (reference sequence). CDR3 size: 10 residues. The germline V and J ends were trimmed by 6 bases and 10 bases, with 12 bases remaining between them. The CDR3 DNA reads as TGTGCCTGTTTTTCATGGGCCTACACCTTC. Translating it yields CACFSWAYTF.

A few counts support this clone. The chain combines TRBV7-9 with TRBJ2-3; the match to TRBD2 covers 10 bases. Germline lookup yields CDR1 SEHNR and CDR2 FQNEAQ (reference sequence). V dropped 6 bases and J dropped 1; count of bases not matched to a gene: 7. The CDR3 totals 16 residues. The CDR3 nucleotides are TGTGCCAGCAGTCTTGGACTAGCGGCAGGCACAGATACGCAGTATTTT. The encoded protein is CASSLGLAAGTDTQYF.

This sequence joins TRBV5-4 and TRBJ1-2; D is ambiguous. CDR3 size: 14 residues. Trimming took 1 base from V and 6 from J, leaving 13 bases between them. Germline V gives CDR1 SGHNT, CDR2 YYREEE (reference sequence). CDR3 coding DNA: TGTGCCAGCAGCTTGTGGTACGGTGGGCATGGCTACACCTTC. Translation gives CASSLWYGGHGYTF.

The chain carries TRBV5-4 and TRBJ1-1; 7 bases fit TRBD1. Looked up from germline, CDR1 is SGHNT and CDR2 is YYREEE (reference sequence). The CDR3 loop spans 16 amino acids. The trim removed 7 bases at V and 1 base at J, leaving 13 bases unmatched. In DNA form, the CDR3 reads TGTGCCAGCGACCCGAACCTTGGACAGGCGAACACTGAAGCTTTCTTT. This codes for CASDPNLGQANTEAFF.

This clone has a single count. V and J are TRBV27 and TRBJ2-1, with D maybe TRBD2 (6 bases). Germline V gene sequence: CDR1 MNHEY, CDR2 SMNVEV (reference sequence). The CDR3 loop spans 12 amino acids. V was trimmed by 5 bases and J by 11 bases, leaving 13 bases between them. This CDR3 reads CASSGWDSQQFF. In DNA form, the CDR3 reads TGTGCCAGCAGTGGCTGGGACTCTCAGCAGTTCTTC.

The V call is TRBV19, the J call TRBJ2-1, with D perhaps TRBD2 (5 bases). CDR1 is LNHDA, CDR2 SQIVND, per germline (reference sequence). With 3 bases removed from V and 4 bases from J, the gap between germline ends came to 13 bases. This CDR3 region has 15 residues. The CDR3 DNA follows: TGTGCCAGTAGTATTCTCTCGGGATCTTACAATGAGCAGTTCTTC. Translating gives CASSILSGSYNEQFF.

This clone has only a few counts. The chain links TRBV5-1 to TRBJ1-4; D perhaps matches TRBD1 (5 bases). Germline loops: CDR1 SGHRS, CDR2 YFSETQ. V lost 1 base to trimming and J lost 5 bases, with 9 bases between them. The CDR3 sequence is 14 residues long. CDR3 sequence (DNA): TGCGCCAGCAGCTTGAGGGGTATGAATGAAAAACTGTTTTTT. It is translated as CASSLRGMNEKLFF.

CDR3 residues: CATSRSAGLRVADTQYF. The CDR3 DNA reads TGTGCCACCAGCAGATCTGCGGGACTCCGGGTCGCAGATACGCAGTATTTT. V gene TRBV15 combines with J gene TRBJ2-3; D may be TRBD2 (6 bases). The V gene lost 2 bases and the J gene lost 4 bases, with 19 bases spanning the gap. In germline, CDR1 is LNHNV, CDR2 YYDKDF (reference sequence). The CDR3 is made up of 17 amino acids.

The rearrangement joins TRBV11-2 to TRBJ1-5; maybe TRBD1 (5 bases). This CDR3 is built from 16 residues. Per the germline V gene, CDR1 is SGHAT and CDR2 is FQNNGV. Trimming took 1 base from V and 6 from J, leaving 16 bases between them. CDR3: CASSLVRGIEGQPQHF. CDR3 sequence (DNA): TGTGCCAGCAGCTTAGTAAGGGGAATTGAAGGTCAGCCCCAGCATTTT.

The V gene is TRBV6-5, the J gene TRBJ2-3; possible D gene TRBD2, 5 bases. In germline, CDR1 is MNHEY, CDR2 SVGAGI. V was clipped by 2 bases and J by 7 bases, with 13 bases between them. This CDR3 is built from 14 residues. Here the CDR3 reads CASSYEGYKYTQYF. CDR3 DNA: TGTGCCAGCAGTTACGAGGGTTACAAGTATACGCAGTATTTT.

The chain joins TRBV18 to TRBJ2-2; possibly TRBD2 for D (5 bases). V was clipped by 6 bases and J by 0 bases, with 17 bases between them. Germline V CDR1 and CDR2: KGHSH, LQKENI. The CDR3 loop spans 17 amino acids. DNA of the CDR3: TGTGCCAGCTCGTCGATAGCGAGGCAATCGAACACCGGGGAGCTGTTTTTT. Translating gives CASSSIARQSNTGELFF. Together with reference TRBV18 and TRBJ2-2, the CDR3 gives the full variable domain: NAGVMQNPRHLVRRRGQEARLRCSPMKGHSHVYWYRQLPEEGLKFMVYLQKENIIDESGMPKERFSAEFPKEGPSILRIQQVVRGDSAAYFCASSSIARQSNTGELFFGEGSRLTVL.

The chain couples TRBV4-2 to TRBJ2-1; 15 bases fit TRBD2. The CDR3 consists of 13 residues. Trimming cost V 11 bases and J 7 bases; bases outside gene matches: 3. Germline assignment: CDR1 LGHNA and CDR2 YNFKEQ. This CDR3 reads CAGGLAGGNEQFF. CDR3 bases: TGTGCCGGGGGACTAGCGGGAGGAAATGAGCAGTTCTTC.

The chain carries TRBV27 and TRBJ2-1; 12 positions agree with TRBD2. CDR1 MNHEY and CDR2 SMNVEV come from the germline V gene (reference sequence). V shed 4 bases, J shed 1 base, and the junction held 5 bases outside the gene matches. CDR3 length: 17 residues. CDR3 amino acids: CASSSGLAGGSYNEQFF. The CDR3 DNA sequence: TGTGCCAGCAGTTCGGGACTAGCGGGTGGGTCCTACAATGAGCAGTTCTTC.

This clone was seen a few times. The V call is TRBV27, the J call TRBJ2-5, with 7 positions matching TRBD2. Germline loops: CDR1 MNHEY, CDR2 SMNVEV (reference sequence). The CDR3 consists of 13 residues. The J segment lost 2 bases and the V segment lost 7 bases, leaving 4 bases of the junction unmatched. For the CDR3, the DNA is TGTGCCAGCAAGGCTAGCGGTCAAGAGACCCAGTACTTC. This codes for CASKASGQETQYF.

J is TRBJ2-1 and V is TRBV10-1; D not certain. CDR1 is WNHNN and CDR2 is SYGVQD in the germline V gene (reference sequence). The germline V and J ends were trimmed by 4 bases and 5 bases, with 12 bases remaining between them. CDR3 length: 14 amino acids. DNA for the CDR3: TGCGCCAGCAGTGCCAAAAGAGCCAACAATGAGCAGTTCTTC. Protein sequence: CASSAKRANNEQFF.

This clone was seen only a few times. The J gene is TRBJ2-2, the V gene TRBV18; D remains ambiguous. Germline V gene sequence: CDR1 KGHSH, CDR2 LQKENI. This CDR3 region has 13 residues. Trimming took 6 bases from V and 3 from J, leaving 8 bases between them. The CDR3 reads CASSTVDTGELFF. CDR3 bases: TGTGCCAGCTCTACCGTAGACACCGGGGAGCTGTTTTTT.

The chain recombines TRBV29-1 with TRBJ1-2; D ambiguous. The CDR3 loop spans 12 amino acids. Trimming shortened V by 5 bases and J by 3 bases, and 10 bases separated the two germline ends. In germline, CDR1 is SQVTM, CDR2 ANQGSEA. This CDR3 is CSVLLADYGYTF. The CDR3 coding sequence is TGCAGCGTTCTACTGGCGGACTATGGCTACACCTTC.

This clone was seen more than once but under ten times. The chain carries TRBV6-5 and TRBJ2-4; 11 nucleotides align to TRBD2. The CDR3 consists of 11 residues. Germline V lookup: CDR1 MNHEY, CDR2 SVGAGI. V lost 8 bases, J lost 9 bases, and 0 bases stayed unmatched. CDR3 nucleotide sequence: TGTGCCAGCCTAGCGGGGGGCATTCAGTACTTC. Its translation: CASLAGGIQYF.

This clone has more than one count but fewer than ten. The rearrangement uses TRBV19 and TRBJ2-2, with D hard to call. The CDR3 sequence is 16 residues long. The V gene's germline CDR1 is LNHDA and CDR2 SQIVND (reference sequence). The V end lost 3 bases, the J end lost 1 base, and 12 bases lay between the germline ends. The DNA for the CDR3 is TGTGCCAGTAGTATCCTTCAAGAGCGGAACACCGGGGAGCTGTTTTTT. Its protein product is CASSILQERNTGELFF.

The chain has TRBV9 and TRBJ2-1, with 8 bases identical to TRBD2. Unmatched junction bases numbered 5, after V lost 3 bases and J lost 0 bases. From germline, CDR1 is SGDLS and CDR2 YYNGEE. The CDR3 extends over 16 amino acids. The CDR3 DNA is TGTGCCAGCAGCGGAGCGGGGGCCTTCTCCTACAATGAGCAGTTCTTC. It encodes CASSGAGAFSYNEQFF.

J is TRBJ2-7 and V is TRBV29-1; D is unclear. This CDR3 comprises 13 residues. V dropped 5 bases and J dropped 6 bases, with 17 bases sitting between them. The germline V gene encodes CDR1 SQVTM and CDR2 ANQGSEA. CDR3 amino acids: CSVLTGVGGEQYF. For the CDR3, the DNA is TGCAGCGTTCTGACTGGAGTAGGTGGCGAGCAGTACTTC.

The chain combines TRBV19 with TRBJ1-2, with D possibly being TRBD1 (6 bases). The V and J ends lost 4 bases and 8 bases respectively, with 20 bases between them. Germline V gene lookup returns CDR1 LNHDA and CDR2 SQIVND (reference sequence). The CDR3 sequence is 15 residues long. The CDR3 is CASSTPPGHPIGYTF. The CDR3 DNA reads as TGTGCCAGTAGTACCCCCCCGGGACATCCCATCGGCTACACCTTC.

The V gene is TRBV30, the J gene TRBJ2-3, with a possible D match to TRBD1 (6 bases). This CDR3 region has 13 residues. Looked up from germline, CDR1 is GTSNPN and CDR2 is SVGIG (reference sequence). The V end was cut by 2 bases, the J end by 4 bases, with 10 bases between. The CDR3 DNA sequence: TGTGCCTGGAGTTTCAGGGGAGCAGATACGCAGTATTTT. Its protein product is CAWSFRGADTQYF. Using reference TRBV30 and TRBJ2-3 for the parts outside the CDR3, the full variable domain is SQTIHQWPATLVQPVGSPLSLECTVEGTSNPNLYWYRQAAGRGLQLLFYSVGIGQISSEVPQNLSASRPQDRQFILSSKKLLLSDSGFYLCAWSFRGADTQYFGPGTRLTVL.

CDR3 sequence reads: CASSLYKYREAFF. The CDR3 DNA is TGTGCCAGCAGCTTATATAAGTACAGGGAAGCTTTCTTT. This chain joins TRBV11-2 and TRBJ1-1, with D possibly matching TRBD1 (5 bases). The V and J ends lost 2 bases and 8 bases respectively, with 12 bases between them. This CDR3 contains 13 residues. Germline loops: CDR1 SGHAT, CDR2 FQNNGV.